Shown below are 26 T cell receptor beta chains from a single sample sequenced in a study of T cells in Graves' hyperthyroidism and ophthalmopathy. The CDR3 regions of TCR beta were amplified from RNA transcripts. TCR CDR3 underwent first-round RT-PCR with the HTBI primer set. Via MiXCR, TCRdb re-called the multiplex PCR reads, giving one row per CDR3 protein. The sample shows some 760,000 distinct CDR3 sequences, around 15% of them seen only once. Sequenced sample: blood. The source is a woman aged 18-29 years with Graves' hyperthyroidism.

V and J are TRBV27 and TRBJ1-6; D is undetermined. The V gene lost 5 bases and the J gene lost 0 bases, with 14 bases spanning the gap. The CDR3 has 17 amino acids. CDR1 MNHEY and CDR2 SMNVEV come from the germline V gene (reference sequence). In nucleotides, the CDR3 is TGTGCCAGCAGTCCATCGACGGCAAGCTCCTATAATTCACCCCTCCACTTT. Amino acid sequence: CASSPSTASSYNSPLHF.

The chain employs TRBV19 and TRBJ2-7, with TRBD2 matching 9 bases. V shed 5 bases, J shed 2 bases, and the junction held 13 bases outside the gene matches. Per the germline V gene, CDR1 is LNHDA and CDR2 is SQIVND (reference sequence). CDR3 size: 17 residues. The CDR3 is CASSFQAGGIMAYEQYF. The CDR3 region has the DNA TGTGCCAGTAGTTTCCAAGCGGGAGGTATTATGGCCTACGAGCAGTACTTC.

This clonotype was observed many times. The chain joins TRBV30 to TRBJ2-2; 7 bases match TRBD1. Germline-derived CDR1 and CDR2 are GTSNPN and SVGIG (reference sequence). This CDR3 is 16 amino acids long. The V gene end was trimmed by 0 bases and the J gene end by 6 bases; junction bases not matched to a gene: 10. CDR3 sequence: CAWSVQGTLSAGELFF. CDR3 DNA sequence: TGTGCCTGGAGTGTACAGGGGACACTCTCGGCCGGGGAGCTGTTTTTT.

In its sample, this clonotype was seen a few times. This chain connects TRBV10-3 to TRBJ2-1; weak D call: TRBD1 (6 bases). The germline V and J ends were trimmed by 2 bases and 6 bases, with 8 bases remaining between them. The CDR3 extends over 13 amino acids. Germline V CDR1 and CDR2: ENHRY, SYGVKD. This chain's CDR3 is CAISEGTLNEQFF. As DNA, the CDR3 is TGTGCCATCAGTGAGGGGACACTCAATGAGCAGTTCTTC.

This clonotype has only a few counts. The CDR3: CASSLRTGRGTMNTWPQHF. For the CDR3, the DNA is TGTGCCAGTAGTCTTCGGACAGGCCGGGGAACTATGAACACGTGGCCCCAGCATTTT. The V gene is TRBV19, the J gene TRBJ1-5; 7 positions agree with TRBD1. The CDR3 covers 19 residues. Per the germline V gene, CDR1 is LNHDA and CDR2 is SQIVND (reference sequence). V trimming: 5 bases; J trimming: 9 bases; junction bases outside the gene matches: 25.

This clonotype was found many times. The J gene is TRBJ2-7, the V gene TRBV5-1; the D gene is possibly TRBD2 (6 bases). V shed 0 bases and J shed 5 bases, with 18 bases lying between them. CDR3 length: 16 residues. Per germline, CDR1 SGHRS and CDR2 YFSETQ. The chain's CDR3 is CASSLAPREAGNEQYF. CDR3 sequence (DNA): TGCGCCAGCAGCTTGGCTCCGAGGGAGGCAGGAAACGAGCAGTACTTC.

This clonotype was seen a handful of times. The chain uses TRBV7-9 and TRBJ2-2; TRBD2 is a possible D gene (5 bases). From germline, CDR1 is SEHNR and CDR2 FQNEAQ (reference sequence). CDR3 length: 15 amino acids. V lost 1 base and J lost 1, with 7 bases in between. The CDR3 sequence is CASSLGERNTGELFF. Written as DNA, the CDR3 is TGTGCCAGCAGCTTAGGGGAGCGGAACACCGGGGAGCTGTTTTTT.

The J gene is TRBJ1-4, the V gene TRBV19, with D unresolved. V was cut by 5 bases and J by 5 bases, with 12 bases left in between. Germline V gene sequence: CDR1 LNHDA, CDR2 SQIVND (reference sequence). The CDR3 has 14 residues. CDR3 DNA sequence: TGTGCCAGTAGTCCCCGCGGAGGGAATGAAAAACTGTTTTTT. As protein: CASSPRGGNEKLFF.

Concerning this clonotype itself: The junction does not match germline at one end; this may be a read error. V is TRBV11-2 and J is TRBJ2-7; D may be TRBD1 (5 bases). This CDR3 is 12 amino acids long. Per germline, CDR1 SGHAT and CDR2 FQNNGV. The CDR3 sequence: CAGSRQGYEQYF. The CDR3 DNA reads as TGTGCCGGCAGTCGGCAGGGCTACGAGCAGTACTTC.

This clonotype was seen a few times. V and J are TRBV7-2 and TRBJ2-4; D is unresolved. CDR3 length equals 13 residues. The germline CDR1 and CDR2 sequences are SGHTA and FQGNSA. The V end was cut by 4 bases, the J end by 4 bases, with 8 bases between. CDR3 DNA sequence: TGTGCCAGCAGCTACGAGAGGAAAAACATTCAGTACTTC. Its translation: CASSYERKNIQYF. Combining the CDR3 with reference TRBV7-2 and TRBJ2-4 gives the whole variable domain GAGVSQSPSNKVTEKGKDVELRCDPISGHTALYWYRQSLGQGLEFLIYFQGNSAPDKSGLPSDRFSAERTGGSVSTLTIQRTQQEDSAVYLCASSYERKNIQYFGAGTRLSVL.

This clonotype showed up just a few times. This chain uses TRBV27 with TRBJ2-1; D unresolved. V lost 6 bases and J lost 5, with 14 bases in between. Germline CDR1 and CDR2: MNHEY and SMNVEV (reference sequence). The CDR3 sequence is 14 residues long. This CDR3 reads CASSAYSTDNEQFF. CDR3 DNA sequence: TGTGCCAGCAGCGCCTATTCAACGGACAATGAGCAGTTCTTC.

The chain is built from TRBV29-1 and TRBJ2-1; D assignment may be TRBD1 or TRBD2 (5 bases each). V lost 6 bases and J 10 bases, leaving 19 bases between the germline ends. The CDR3 length is 13 residues. CDR1 SQVTM and CDR2 ANQGSEA come from the germline V gene. Written as DNA, the CDR3 is TGCAGCGTCGGGAACCGGGCTTCAGGGGAGCAGTTCTTC. Protein product: CSVGNRASGEQFF.

The V gene is TRBV10-3, the J gene TRBJ2-1, with unresolved D. The CDR3 is made up of 16 amino acids. The V gene's germline CDR1 is ENHRY and CDR2 SYGVKD. Between the trimmed V and J ends, which lost 0 bases and 7 bases, there was a span of 16 bases. The CDR3 DNA reads as TGTGCCATCAGTGAGTCTGGAAGACGGTCGAGGAATGAGCAGTTCTTC. Its translation: CAISESGRRSRNEQFF.

This clonotype has just a few counts. The chain employs TRBV20-1 and TRBJ1-2; D not certain. Trimming cost V 0 bases and J 4 bases, with 15 bases left between them. CDR1 and CDR2 (germline): DFQATT, SNEGSKA (reference sequence). The CDR3 covers 15 residues. The CDR3 DNA reads as TGCAGTGCTAGAGATCCCCAGCGGCCAGGCTATGGCTACACCTTC. Its protein is CSARDPQRPGYGYTF.

This chain joins TRBV11-2 and TRBJ1-1; the D is unclear. Germline V CDR1 and CDR2: SGHAT, FQNNGV. Trimming stripped 0 bases from V and 2 bases from J, with 16 bases between. There are 17 residues in the CDR3. The CDR3 coding sequence is TGTGCCAGCAGCTTAGACCCCGGGAGCCGACCTAACACTGAAGCTTTCTTT. Translation: CASSLDPGSRPNTEAFF. The full variable domain, its missing parts supplied by reference TRBV11-2 and TRBJ1-1, is EAGVAQSPRYKIIEKRQSVAFWCNPISGHATLYWYQQILGQGPKLLIQFQNNGVVDDSQLPKDRFSAERLKGVDSTLKIQPAKLEDSAVYLCASSLDPGSRPNTEAFFGQGTRLTVV.

This clonotype occurred a few times. CDR3 residues: CASSKGGSTGELFF. The CDR3 DNA reads as TGTGCCAGCAGTAAGGGGGGGTCCACCGGGGAGCTGTTTTTT. J is TRBJ2-2 and V is TRBV4-2; weak D call: TRBD2 (7 bases). V was trimmed by 6 bases and J by 4 bases, leaving 12 bases between them. From germline, CDR1 is LGHNA and CDR2 YNFKEQ. There are 14 residues in the CDR3.

This clonotype was counted a few times. This chain uses TRBV7-9 with TRBJ2-3, with 11 bases identical to TRBD2. The germline V gene encodes CDR1 SEHNR and CDR2 FQNEAQ (reference sequence). The CDR3 has 16 amino acids. V dropped 3 bases and J dropped 2; count of bases not matched to a gene: 4. CDR3 nucleotide sequence: TGTGCCAGCAGCTTTGGGACTAGCGGTTTCACAGATACGCAGTATTTT. Its translation is CASSFGTSGFTDTQYF.

This clonotype was recorded many times. This rearrangement joins TRBV11-1 to TRBJ2-3; TRBD2 agrees at 7 bases. The germline gives CDR1 SGHAT, CDR2 FQDESV (reference sequence). V lost 5 bases to trimming and J lost 1 base; unmatched junction nucleotides: 9. This CDR3 is 16 amino acids long. The CDR3 nucleotides read TGTGCCAGCAGCCCCCGGGACTACTTCGGCACAGATACGCAGTATTTT. It translates to CASSPRDYFGTDTQYF.

This clonotype showed up many times. This rearrangement joins TRBV7-9 to TRBJ1-1; D is unresolved. Trimming removed 1 base from V and 3 bases from J, with 24 bases in between. Per the germline V gene, CDR1 is SEHNR and CDR2 is FQNEAQ (reference sequence). The CDR3 runs 19 residues. As DNA, the CDR3 is TGTGCCAGCAGCTTAGACCCCTCCCTTTATGAAGATATAGACACTGAAGCTTTCTTT. As protein: CASSLDPSLYEDIDTEAFF.

V gene TRBV24-1 combines with J gene TRBJ2-5, with D hard to call. Germline CDR1 KGHDR, CDR2 SFDVKD. V was shortened by 1 base and J by 1 base, with 6 bases between the two germline ends. CDR3 length: 14 amino acids. CDR3 amino acids: CATSDLKFQETQYF. The CDR3 DNA reads TGTGCCACCAGTGATTTAAAGTTCCAAGAGACCCAGTACTTC.

This clonotype was seen ten or more times. The chain recombines TRBV5-1 with TRBJ2-7; 8 bases map to TRBD1. Germline V gives CDR1 SGHRS, CDR2 YFSETQ. Unmatched junction bases numbered 6, after V lost 1 base and J lost 3 bases. The CDR3 spans 15 residues. The CDR3 DNA is TGCGCCAGCAGCTTGATCACAGGGGGAAGCTACGAGCAGTACTTC. Amino acid sequence: CASSLITGGSYEQYF.

This clonotype came up many times. The chain joins TRBV18 to TRBJ2-5; TRBD1 matches at 7 bases. Germline trimming cut 2 bases from V and 5 bases from J; bases unmatched to any gene: 2. The CDR3 extends over 13 amino acids. Germline V gene data show CDR1 as KGHSH and CDR2 as LQKENI. CDR3 sequence: CASSPGQAETQYF. The CDR3, as DNA: TGTGCCAGCTCACCAGGACAGGCGGAGACCCAGTACTTC. The full variable domain, in which reference TRBV18 and TRBJ2-5 provide the parts outside the CDR3, is NAGVMQNPRHLVRRRGQEARLRCSPMKGHSHVYWYRQLPEEGLKFMVYLQKENIIDESGMPKERFSAEFPKEGPSILRIQQVVRGDSAAYFCASSPGQAETQYFGPGTRLLVL.

This clonotype has only a few counts. The chain has TRBV28 and TRBJ1-1; D remains ambiguous. The CDR3 is 13 amino acids. Trimming left V 1 base short and J 2 bases short, with 5 bases between. Germline V CDR1 and CDR2: MDHEN, SYDVKM. In DNA form, the CDR3 reads TGTGCCAGCAGTTTATCGATCAACACTGAAGCTTTCTTT. It codes for CASSLSINTEAFF.

This clonotype has only a few counts. The gene calls are TRBV5-5 and TRBJ2-1; D call uncertain. Germline assignment: CDR1 SGHKS and CDR2 YYEKEE (reference sequence). This CDR3 spans 17 amino acids. V was shortened by 5 bases and J by 2 bases, with 20 bases between the two germline ends. CDR3 protein: CASRVSLSATAYNEQFF. The CDR3 DNA follows: TGTGCCAGCAGGGTTTCCCTGAGCGCGACTGCCTACAATGAGCAGTTCTTC.

This clonotype came up a few times. This chain uses TRBV29-1 with TRBJ1-1; no definite D call. The ends were cut back, 7 bases at V and 0 bases at J, with 15 bases in the middle. Per the germline V gene, CDR1 is SQVTM and CDR2 is ANQGSEA. CDR3 length: 14 amino acids. DNA for the CDR3: TGCAGCGCCCTACTTTCCTTATTGAACACTGAAGCTTTCTTT. Translating it yields CSALLSLLNTEAFF.

The rearrangement links TRBV7-9 to TRBJ2-5, with 7 bases identical to TRBD2. J was trimmed by 7 bases and V by 6 bases; bases with no gene match: 14. CDR3 length equals 15 residues. Germline values: CDR1 SEHNR, CDR2 FQNEAQ (reference sequence). The CDR3 spells CASREASGSVGTQYF. In DNA, the CDR3 is TGTGCCAGCAGAGAGGCTAGCGGTTCGGTGGGGACCCAGTACTTC.